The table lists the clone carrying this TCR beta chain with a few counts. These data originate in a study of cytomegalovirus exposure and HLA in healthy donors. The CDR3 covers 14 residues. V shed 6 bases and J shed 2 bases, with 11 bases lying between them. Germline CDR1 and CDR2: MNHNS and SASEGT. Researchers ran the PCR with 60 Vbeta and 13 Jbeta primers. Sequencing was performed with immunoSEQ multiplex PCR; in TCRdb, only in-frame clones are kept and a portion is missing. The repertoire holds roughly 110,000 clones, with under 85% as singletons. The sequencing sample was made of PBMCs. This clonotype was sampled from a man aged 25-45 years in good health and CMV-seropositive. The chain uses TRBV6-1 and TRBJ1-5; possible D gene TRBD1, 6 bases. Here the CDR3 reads CASSQGRGNQPQHF. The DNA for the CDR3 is TGTGCCAGCAGCCAGGGGAGGGGCAATCAGCCCCAGCATTTT.